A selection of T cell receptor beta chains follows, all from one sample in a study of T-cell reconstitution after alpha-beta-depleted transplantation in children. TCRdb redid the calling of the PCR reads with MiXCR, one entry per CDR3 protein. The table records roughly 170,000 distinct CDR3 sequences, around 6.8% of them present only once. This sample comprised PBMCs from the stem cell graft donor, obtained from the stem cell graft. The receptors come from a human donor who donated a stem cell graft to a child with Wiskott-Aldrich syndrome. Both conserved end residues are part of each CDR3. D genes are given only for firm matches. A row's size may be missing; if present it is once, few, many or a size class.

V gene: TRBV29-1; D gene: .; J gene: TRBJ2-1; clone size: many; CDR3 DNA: TGCAGCGTTGCAGGGGTGGCCTACAATGAGCAGTTCTTC; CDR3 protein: CSVAGVAYNEQFF
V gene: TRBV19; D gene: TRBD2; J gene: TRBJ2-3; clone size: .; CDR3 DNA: TGTGCCAGTAGTATCCCGACTAGCGGGGGCCCTAGGGATGAGCAGTATTTT; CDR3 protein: CASSIPTSGGPRDEQYF
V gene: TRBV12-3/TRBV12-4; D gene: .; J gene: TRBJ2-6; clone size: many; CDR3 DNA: TGTGCCAGCAGTTTCGGGTCCGGGGCCAACGTCCTGACTTTC; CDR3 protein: CASSFGSGANVLTF
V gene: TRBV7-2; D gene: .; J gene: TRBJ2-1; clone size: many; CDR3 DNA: TGTGCCAGCAGCTTGACTCCCTACAGTGAGCAGTTCTTC; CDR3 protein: CASSLTPYSEQFF
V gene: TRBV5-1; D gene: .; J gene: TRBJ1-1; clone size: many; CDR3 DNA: TGCGCCAGCAGCTTGGACAGGGTAACTGAAGCTTTCTTT; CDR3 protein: CASSLDRVTEAFF
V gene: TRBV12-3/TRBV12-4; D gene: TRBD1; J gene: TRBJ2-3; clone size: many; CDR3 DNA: TGTGCCAGCAGTTTAGTCCAGGGGGCAAATACGCAGTATTTT; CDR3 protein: CASSLVQGANTQYF
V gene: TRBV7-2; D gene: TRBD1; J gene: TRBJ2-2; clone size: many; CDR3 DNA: TGTGCCAGCAGTACGAGGGGGCGCGCTATCGGGGAGCTGTTTTTT; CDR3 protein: CASSTRGRAIGELFF
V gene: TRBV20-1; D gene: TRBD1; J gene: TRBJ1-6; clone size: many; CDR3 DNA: TGCAGTGCTAGAGATCGGAATAGGGGGCAATCACCCCTCCACTTT; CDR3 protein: CSARDRNRGQSPLHF
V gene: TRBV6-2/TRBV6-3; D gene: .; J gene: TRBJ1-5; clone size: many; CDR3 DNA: TGTGCCAGCAGTTATCGGGGTGACGGCAATCAGCCCCAGCATTTT; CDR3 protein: CASSYRGDGNQPQHF
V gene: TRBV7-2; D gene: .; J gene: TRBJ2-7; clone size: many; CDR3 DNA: TGTGCCAGCAGCTTAGGACAGACAACCCTGGGCGAGCAGTACTTC; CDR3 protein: CASSLGQTTLGEQYF
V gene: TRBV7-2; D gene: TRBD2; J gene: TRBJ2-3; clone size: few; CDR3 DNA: TGTGCCACCGAGCGGGGGGGCTTGACAGATACGCAGTATTTT; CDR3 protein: CATERGGLTDTQYF
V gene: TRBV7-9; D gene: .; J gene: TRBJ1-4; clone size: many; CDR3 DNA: TGTGCCAGCAGCTTTGCCGGGACCGAAAAACTGTTTTTT; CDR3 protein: CASSFAGTEKLFF
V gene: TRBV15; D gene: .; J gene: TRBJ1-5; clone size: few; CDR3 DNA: TGTGCCACCAGCAGGGGTGACTCTTGGGGCAATCAGCCCCAGCATTTT; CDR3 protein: CATSRGDSWGNQPQHF
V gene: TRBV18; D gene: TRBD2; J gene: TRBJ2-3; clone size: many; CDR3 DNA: TGTGCCAGCTCACCACCGACGGGGGGGGGCACAGATACGCAGTATTTT; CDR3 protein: CASSPPTGGGTDTQYF
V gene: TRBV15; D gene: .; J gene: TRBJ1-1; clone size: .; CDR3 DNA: TGTGCCACCAGGGGGGGAAGCGGTTACGGGGCTTTCTTT; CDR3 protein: CATRGGSGYGAFF
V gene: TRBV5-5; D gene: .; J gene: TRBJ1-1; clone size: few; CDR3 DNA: TGTGCCAGCAGCTTGACGTCGGGCTTGAACACTGAAGCTTTCTTT; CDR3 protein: CASSLTSGLNTEAFF
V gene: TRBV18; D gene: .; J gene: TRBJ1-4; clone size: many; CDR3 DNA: TGTGCCAGCTCACCGATTGGGGGCGGTGAAAAACTGTTTTTT; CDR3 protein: CASSPIGGGEKLFF
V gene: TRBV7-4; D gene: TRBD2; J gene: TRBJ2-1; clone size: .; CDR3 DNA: TGTGCCAGCAGCTTATTGGTAGCGGGGGTGAATAAGCAGTTCTTC; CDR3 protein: CASSLLVAGVNKQFF
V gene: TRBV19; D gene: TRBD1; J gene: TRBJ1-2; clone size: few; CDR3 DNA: TGTGCCAGCACGGACAGGCGGCCTAACTATGGCTACACCTTC; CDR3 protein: CASTDRRPNYGYTF
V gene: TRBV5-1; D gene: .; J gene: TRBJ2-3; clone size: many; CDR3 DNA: TGCGCCAGCAGCATCACAGATACGCAGTATTTT; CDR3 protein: CASSITDTQYF
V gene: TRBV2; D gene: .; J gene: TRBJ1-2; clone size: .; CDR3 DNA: TGTGCCAGCCAGTTCAGGGGACAAGGCTATGGCTACACCTTC; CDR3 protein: CASQFRGQGYGYTF
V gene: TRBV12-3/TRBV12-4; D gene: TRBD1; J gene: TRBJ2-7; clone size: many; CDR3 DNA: TGTGCCAGCAGACAACCCGGACAGGGCTACGAGCAGTACTTC; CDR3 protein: CASRQPGQGYEQYF
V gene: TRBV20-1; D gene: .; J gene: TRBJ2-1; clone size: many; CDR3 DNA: TGCAGTGCCAATCCTGGGGGAGTGGGTGAGCAGTTCTTC; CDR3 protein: CSANPGGVGEQFF
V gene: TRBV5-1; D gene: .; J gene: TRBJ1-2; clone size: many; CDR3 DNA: TGCGCCAGCAGCTCCGACACCACTAACTATGGCTACACCTTC; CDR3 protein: CASSSDTTNYGYTF
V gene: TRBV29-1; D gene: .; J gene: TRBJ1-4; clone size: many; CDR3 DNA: TGCAGCGTTGCCGTCAATAGAAATGAAAAACTGTTTTTT; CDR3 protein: CSVAVNRNEKLFF
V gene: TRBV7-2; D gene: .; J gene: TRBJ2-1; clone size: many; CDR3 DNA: TGTGCCAGCAGCCTACCAGGGACTCCACGCTCCTACAATGAGCAGTTCTTC; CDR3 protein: CASSLPGTPRSYNEQFF
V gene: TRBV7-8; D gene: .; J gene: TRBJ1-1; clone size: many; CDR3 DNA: TGTGCCAGCAGCTTAGGTCAGGGAGGGACTTTCTTT; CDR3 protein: CASSLGQGGTFF
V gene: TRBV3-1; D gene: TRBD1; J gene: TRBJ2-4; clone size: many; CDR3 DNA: TGTGCCAGCAGCCTAAGACAGGGCCTAGCCAAAAACATTCAGTACTTC; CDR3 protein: CASSLRQGLAKNIQYF